The present entry profiles one T cell receptor (beta chain) with its context. The sample comes from a study of human T cells and chemical hapten exposure. Overall study: Sensitization involved placing 2% DPC onto a roughly 2 cm by roughly 2 cm region of upper inner arm skin. Patients were mainly female, each with alopecia areata, totalis or universalis. Slight differences in pooled library volume were the main source of varying TCR yields across samples.

The time point was: pre-sensitization, week 0. Described treatment: therapeutic diphenylcyclopropenone sensitization with weekly scalp DPC. Germline V gene data show CDR1 as ENHRY and CDR2 as SYGVKD. V lost 6 bases to trimming and J lost 4 bases, with 9 bases between them. This CDR3 contains 12 residues. Individual cDNA molecules (in the library) carried attached unique molecular identifiers. From the RACE reads, TCRdb called clonotypes with MiXCR, one entry per CDR3 protein. Among 200,000 to 300,000 distinct CDR3 sequences, 7.5% to 9% were seen once, and the ten largest hold about 2.1%. The sequence came from a middle-aged woman with alopecia areata. Some clones in this sample may be carry-over from other donors' samples. The rearrangement joins TRBV10-3 to TRBJ2-5; the D is unclear. The source was whole blood, collected in connection with sensitization to the hapten diphenylcyclopropenone (DPC). In DNA form, the CDR3 reads TGTGCCATCAGATCGAACGGAGAGACCCAGTACTTC. Encoded protein: CAIRSNGETQYF.